These 20 T cell receptor beta chains originate from one sample sequenced in a study of T cell repertoires in cytomegalovirus infection. MiXCR, run by TCRdb on the reads, gives a single entry per CDR3 protein. The table lists about 770,000 distinct CDR3 sequences, just under 30% of them singletons. Their antigen targets remain unknown. The starting material was cultured CD8+ T cells from PBMCs, obtained from culture after CMV antigen stimulation. These TCRs come from a human donor in good health (CMV status not recorded). Some clones in this sample may be carry-over from other donors' samples.

The chain joins TRBV14 to TRBJ1-2; the D gene is possibly TRBD1 (6 bases). CDR3 length equals 14 residues. With 5 bases removed from V and 3 bases from J, the gap between germline ends came to 13 bases. The germline CDR1 and CDR2 sequences are SGHDN and FVKESK. The CDR3 sequence: CASSEGGHDYGYTF. CDR3 DNA: TGTGCCAGCAGCGAAGGGGGGCACGACTATGGCTACACCTTC.

This clonotype was found many times. CDR3 DNA: TGTGCCAGCAGCTTTCGATTAGGGGAGGAGACCCAGTACTTC. Protein: CASSFRLGEETQYF. This rearrangement joins TRBV7-2 to TRBJ2-5, with D perhaps assigned TRBD1 or TRBD2 (5 bases each). Germline values: CDR1 SGHTA, CDR2 FQGNSA. V was clipped by 3 bases and J by 5 bases, with 13 bases between them. The length of the CDR3 is 14 residues.

In its sample, this clonotype was seen a few times. This chain joins TRBV4-2 and TRBJ2-3, with D possibly being TRBD2 (5 bases). The germline V gene encodes CDR1 LGHNA and CDR2 YNFKEQ. V lost 0 bases and J lost 6, with 13 bases in between. The CDR3 covers 15 residues. The CDR3 loop is CASSQDWARRDTQYF. The CDR3 DNA follows: TGTGCCAGCAGCCAAGATTGGGCCAGGAGGGATACGCAGTATTTT.

Many counts were recorded for this clonotype. This rearrangement joins TRBV7-2 to TRBJ1-5, with TRBD1 matching over 7 bases. With 4 bases clipped from V and 6 bases from J, the junction kept 6 bases outside the gene matches. The germline V gene encodes CDR1 SGHTA and CDR2 FQGNSA. This CDR3 comprises 14 residues. The CDR3 loop reads CASSYTGEFQPQHF. In nucleotides, the CDR3 is TGTGCCAGCAGCTATACAGGGGAATTTCAGCCCCAGCATTTT.

The chain is built from TRBV5-1 and TRBJ1-5; D is uncertain. The V end lost 0 bases, the J end lost 6 bases, and 7 bases lay between the germline ends. The CDR3 is 13 amino acids. Germline lookup yields CDR1 SGHRS and CDR2 YFSETQ. For the CDR3, the DNA is TGCGCCAGCAGCTTGGTCCGGGGTCAGCCCCAGCATTTT. Translated: CASSLVRGQPQHF.

The chain joins TRBV9 to TRBJ1-1, with TRBD1 identical over 10 bases. V shed 4 bases, J shed 4 bases, and the junction held 10 bases outside the gene matches. Looked up from germline, CDR1 is SGDLS and CDR2 is YYNGEE. This CDR3 contains 16 residues. The CDR3, as DNA: TGTGCCAGCAGCCCGCGACAGGGGGCTATGGCCACTGAAGCTTTCTTT. The encoded protein is CASSPRQGAMATEAFF.

The V gene is TRBV7-2, the J gene TRBJ2-6, with a possible D match to TRBD1 (5 bases). The CDR3 extends over 15 amino acids. The V gene lost 2 bases and the J gene lost 5 bases, with 10 bases spanning the gap. CDR1 and CDR2 (germline): SGHTA, FQGNSA. DNA of the CDR3: TGTGCCAGCAGCTTACCCAGGGATTGGGCCAACGTCCTGACTTTC. The encoded protein is CASSLPRDWANVLTF.

The chain is built from TRBV5-3 and TRBJ2-4; D possibly corresponds to TRBD2 (6 bases). TRBV5-3 has ORF status, its function being uncertain. The V end lost 4 bases, the J end lost 1 base, and 15 bases lay between the germline ends. This CDR3 contains 16 residues. In DNA form, the CDR3 reads TGTGCCAGAAGCGGCGGGAAGACTGGGGCCAAAAACATTCAGTACTTC. As protein: CARSGGKTGAKNIQYF.

This clonotype was recorded many times. This CDR3 reads CASSHGPDNQPQHF. CDR3 nucleotides: TGTGCCAGCAGTCACGGACCAGACAATCAGCCCCAGCATTTT. This sequence joins TRBV12-3 or TRBV12-4 and TRBJ1-5, with D unclear. Trimming took 5 bases from V and 3 from J, leaving 11 bases between them. The CDR3 is made up of 14 amino acids.

The chain uses TRBV20-1 and TRBJ1-2; TRBD1 matches at 8 bases. This CDR3 has 15 amino acids. The germline V gene encodes CDR1 DFQATT and CDR2 SNEGSKA (reference sequence). The ends lost 1 base at V and 2 bases at J; junction bases unmatched: 6. CDR3 nucleotide sequence: TGCAGTGCTAGAGTTCAGGGGGCGCGCAACTATGGCTACACCTTC. It codes for CSARVQGARNYGYTF.

This clonotype was recorded many times. The V call is TRBV12-3 or TRBV12-4, the J call TRBJ1-1; the D gene is possibly TRBD1 (6 bases). This CDR3 is built from 14 residues. The V and J ends lost 3 bases and 4 bases respectively, with 12 bases between them. The CDR3: CASSFGGKGTEAFF. The DNA for the CDR3 is TGTGCCAGCAGTTTCGGGGGCAAGGGCACTGAAGCTTTCTTT.

J is TRBJ1-2 and V is TRBV13, with D possibly being TRBD1 (5 bases). Trimming took off 4 bases at V and 4 bases at J, with 16 bases between the two ends. Germline V lookup: CDR1 PRHDT, CDR2 FYEKMQ (reference sequence). The CDR3 length is 15 residues. The chain's CDR3 is CASSSRSGGTYGYTF. CDR3 DNA: TGTGCCAGCAGCTCCCGATCGGGGGGAACCTATGGCTACACCTTC.

The chain employs TRBV6-1 and TRBJ2-7; the D is unclear. CDR1 is MNHNS and CDR2 is SASEGT in the germline V gene. The CDR3 spans 15 residues. The V end was cut by 1 base, the J end by 0 bases, with 10 bases between. CDR3 bases: TGTGCCAGCAGTGAAGAGGCCGGAAGCTCCTACGAGCAGTACTTC. It encodes CASSEEAGSSYEQYF.

The chain has TRBV9 and TRBJ2-1; possibly TRBD1 for D (6 bases). Germline CDR1 is SGDLS and CDR2 is YYNGEE. The length of the CDR3 is 15 residues. V was trimmed by 4 bases and J by 7 bases, leaving 18 bases between them. CDR3 in amino acids: CASSKGPQGNNEQFF. CDR3 DNA: TGTGCCAGCAGCAAGGGACCCCAGGGGAATAATGAGCAGTTCTTC.

In this sample, this clonotype turned up a few times. The J gene is TRBJ2-5, the V gene TRBV5-6; D unclear. The ends were cut back, 1 base at V and 5 bases at J, with 12 bases in the middle. Germline values: CDR1 SGHDT, CDR2 YYEEEE. The CDR3 is 14 amino acids. The CDR3 loop reads CASSLSWPEETQYF. The DNA for the CDR3 is TGTGCCAGCAGCTTGTCTTGGCCGGAGGAGACCCAGTACTTC.

This clonotype has more than one count but fewer than ten. This chain connects TRBV7-9 to TRBJ2-7; the D call may be TRBD1 or TRBD2 (6 bases each). Germline assignment: CDR1 SEHNR and CDR2 FQNEAQ (reference sequence). V lost 5 bases and J lost 3, with 23 bases in between. The length of the CDR3 is 17 residues. Here the CDR3 DNA reads TGTGCCAGCAGCAGGCTCCTAGGAGAGGGGGGAGACTACGAGCAGTACTTC. It translates to CASSRLLGEGGDYEQYF.

This clonotype appeared a few times. The rearrangement links TRBV10-3 to TRBJ2-5, with no clear D. Trimming shortened V by 4 bases and J by 7 bases, and 13 bases separated the two germline ends. Germline V CDR1 and CDR2: ENHRY, SYGVKD. This CDR3 region has 13 residues. The CDR3 bases are TGTGCCATCAGTGGGGAACGACCGAGGACCCAGTACTTC. It specifies CAISGERPRTQYF.

This clonotype showed up just a few times. This chain uses TRBV27 with TRBJ1-5, with D hard to call. V gave up 9 bases and J gave up 3 bases, with 18 bases separating them. CDR3 length: 15 residues. Germline V gene sequence: CDR1 MNHEY, CDR2 SMNVEV (reference sequence). CDR3 bases: TGTGCCAGTTCCCGAGGGCCCTCCCCCAATCAGCCCCAGCATTTT. Encoded protein: CASSRGPSPNQPQHF.

The chain links TRBV7-3 to TRBJ1-3, with D possibly being TRBD1 (5 bases). V lost 2 bases, J lost 4 bases, and 9 bases lay in between. From germline, CDR1 is SGHTA and CDR2 FQGTGA. CDR3 length: 14 residues. CDR3 protein: CASSLARQGNTIYF. DNA for the CDR3: TGTGCCAGCAGCTTAGCAAGACAGGGAAACACCATATATTTT.

This clonotype has a count of ten or more. V is TRBV24-1 and J is TRBJ2-1; no firm D call. V shed 3 bases and J shed 4 bases, with 3 bases lying between them. Germline V CDR1 and CDR2: KGHDR, SFDVKD. This CDR3 contains 12 residues. Here the CDR3 DNA reads TGTGCCACCAGTGATGGGTACAATGAGCAGTTCTTC. Protein: CATSDGYNEQFF.